A single sample is the source of the 16 T cell receptor beta chains below, sequenced in a study of response to subunit inactivated influenza vaccine. From the RT-PCR reads, TCRdb called clonotypes with MiXCR, one entry per CDR3 protein. The sample includes some 200,000 distinct CDR3 sequences, approximately 12% seen only once; the top ten take 25% to 30%. This sample was shared with a second study, whose subject was T cells expressing NK-cell markers. That investigation notes: With UMIs, 5'RACE template switching was used to make TCR beta cDNA.

The material was CD8+ T cells sorted from PBMCs, obtained 11 to 12 days after vaccination. The source is a man in his forties or fifties who received an inactivated influenza vaccine.

This clonotype was picked up many times. This sequence joins TRBV4-3 and TRBJ2-5; D is ambiguous. The CDR3 extends over 14 amino acids. CDR1 LGHNA and CDR2 YSLEER come from the germline V gene. The V gene lost 0 bases and the J gene lost 1 base, with 6 bases spanning the gap. CDR3 bases: TGCGCCAGCAGCCAAGAGACGTTCCAAGAGACCCAGTACTTC. Its translation: CASSQETFQETQYF.

The rearrangement joins TRBV25-1 to TRBJ2-5; D could derive from TRBD1 or TRBD2 (6 bases each). The CDR3 is 13 residues long. The V gene lost 6 bases and the J gene lost 5 bases, with 13 bases spanning the gap. Germline assignment: CDR1 MGHDK and CDR2 SYGVNS. The CDR3 loop is CASSKGGGETQYF. The CDR3 DNA follows: TGTGCCAGCAGCAAGGGGGGTGGGGAGACCCAGTACTTC.

This clonotype was seen a handful of times. J is TRBJ1-2 and V is TRBV30, with 9 nucleotides matching TRBD1. This CDR3 has 13 amino acids. Germline assignment: CDR1 GTSNPN and CDR2 SVGIG (reference sequence). The CDR3: CAFRDRARVGYTF. CDR3 coding DNA: TGTGCGTTCCGGGACAGGGCTCGTGTGGGCTACACCTTC. Variable domain in full (rest from reference TRBV30 and TRBJ1-2): SQTIHQWPATLVQPVGSPLSLECTVEGTSNPNLYWYRQAAGRGLQLLFYSVGIGQISSEVPQNLSASRPQDRQFILSSKKLLLSDSGFYLCAFRDRARVGYTFGSGTRLTVV.

This clonotype was counted only a few times. V usage is TRBV5-1 and J usage is TRBJ2-7; 7 bases agree with TRBD1. The CDR3 sequence is 14 residues long. Germline V gene sequence: CDR1 SGHRS, CDR2 YFSETQ. V shed 2 bases and J 4 bases; nucleotides not matched to a gene: 6. The CDR3 sequence is CASSLGGAVYEQYF. As DNA, the CDR3 is TGCGCCAGCAGCTTAGGGGGCGCAGTGTACGAGCAGTACTTC.

The V and J genes are TRBV27 and TRBJ2-7; D not resolved. Germline V CDR1 and CDR2: MNHEY, SMNVEV (reference sequence). There are 14 residues in the CDR3. V was shortened by 2 bases and J by 3 bases, with 11 bases between the two germline ends. In nucleotides, the CDR3 is TGTGCCAGCAGTTTAAGAGGTCTAATCTACGAGCAGTACTTC. Protein sequence: CASSLRGLIYEQYF.

This clonotype was seen a few times. The chain recombines TRBV4-2 with TRBJ2-1; 9 positions agree with TRBD2. Losses at the gene ends were 0 bases for V and 7 bases for J; bases not matched to a gene: 7. The length of the CDR3 is 16 residues. Germline loops: CDR1 LGHNA, CDR2 YNFKEQ. CDR3: CASSQDPGSGGNEQFF. The CDR3 DNA reads as TGTGCCAGCAGCCAAGATCCGGGTAGCGGGGGTAATGAGCAGTTCTTC.

This clonotype has a handful of counts. The V call is TRBV5-6, the J call TRBJ1-1; 8 bases agree with TRBD1. The J segment lost 6 bases and the V segment lost 7 bases, leaving 5 bases of the junction unmatched. CDR3 length: 12 amino acids. The germline V gene encodes CDR1 SGHDT and CDR2 YYEEEE. The CDR3 DNA reads TGTGCCAGCCAACAGGGGGTGGCTGAAGCTTTCTTT. It yields the protein CASQQGVAEAFF.

The chain couples TRBV7-9 to TRBJ1-6, with 8 bases aligning to TRBD1. This CDR3 has 14 residues. Germline trimming cut 6 bases from V and 6 bases from J; bases unmatched to any gene: 4. CDR1 SEHNR and CDR2 FQNEAQ come from the germline V gene (reference sequence). CDR3 in amino acids: CASRPGGINSPLHF. The CDR3 nucleotides read TGTGCCAGCAGGCCAGGGGGCATTAATTCACCCCTCCACTTT.

This clonotype was counted only a few times. The chain uses TRBV3-1 and TRBJ2-5; 9 nucleotides line up with TRBD2. V lost 0 bases and J lost 5; bases outside the gene matches: 10. The V gene's germline CDR1 is LGHDT and CDR2 YNNKEL (reference sequence). The CDR3 runs to 17 residues. The CDR3 spells CASSQESAGGPWETQYF. CDR3 nucleotides: TGTGCCAGCAGCCAAGAGAGCGCGGGGGGGCCGTGGGAGACCCAGTACTTC.

In its sample, this clonotype was seen a few times. The rearrangement joins TRBV19 to TRBJ2-2; no definite D call. The length of the CDR3 is 13 residues. Germline lookup yields CDR1 LNHDA and CDR2 SQIVND (reference sequence). V lost 2 bases and J lost 1, with 2 bases in between. CDR3 bases: TGTGCCAGTAGTATACAGAACACCGGGGAGCTGTTTTTT. Protein: CASSIQNTGELFF.

In its sample, this clonotype was seen many times. The chain combines TRBV27 with TRBJ1-1; TRBD1 is a possible D gene (6 bases). V lost 3 bases, J lost 4 bases, and 9 bases lay in between. This CDR3 region has 13 residues. CDR1 is MNHEY, CDR2 SMNVEV, per germline (reference sequence). CDR3 loop: CASSFLGGTEAFF. The CDR3, as DNA: TGTGCCAGCAGTTTTCTAGGGGGCACTGAAGCTTTCTTT.

At least ten counts were recorded for this clonotype. The chain carries TRBV5-1 and TRBJ2-7; perhaps D is TRBD1 or TRBD2 (6 bases each). The CDR3 sequence is 14 residues long. V was cut by 1 base and J by 4 bases, with 12 bases left in between. Looked up from germline, CDR1 is SGHRS and CDR2 is YFSETQ. The CDR3: CASSLTGGEYEQYF. The CDR3 nucleotides read TGCGCCAGCAGCTTGACCGGGGGCGAATACGAGCAGTACTTC.

This clonotype qualifies as medium-sized. This chain uses TRBV27 with TRBJ2-7; 8 positions agree with TRBD1. There are 14 residues in the CDR3. Germline values: CDR1 MNHEY, CDR2 SMNVEV (reference sequence). The trim removed 4 bases at V and 5 bases at J, leaving 7 bases unmatched. The CDR3 reads CASSSWTGTDEQYF. As DNA, the CDR3 is TGTGCCAGCAGTTCGTGGACAGGGACCGACGAGCAGTACTTC.

In its sample, this clonotype was seen a few times. The gene calls are TRBV20-1 and TRBJ1-4, with a weak D call TRBD1 (6 bases). Trimming pared 4 bases from V and 4 bases from J, leaving 16 bases between. CDR1 DFQATT and CDR2 SNEGSKA come from the germline V gene (reference sequence). CDR3 length: 15 amino acids. For the CDR3, the DNA is TGCAGTGCTATATCCCTCGACAGGAGTAATGAAAAACTGTTTTTT. The encoded protein is CSAISLDRSNEKLFF.

This clonotype was counted a few times. The chain uses TRBV29-1 and TRBJ2-5; 11 bases line up with TRBD2. The CDR3 contains 13 residues. CDR1 SQVTM and CDR2 ANQGSEA come from the germline V gene. V gave up 8 bases and J gave up 9 bases; unmatched junction bases: 11. CDR3 nucleotides: TGCAGCACCGGGACTAGCGGTCCTTTGGCCCAGTACTTC. This codes for CSTGTSGPLAQYF.

This clonotype showed up just a few times. The gene calls are TRBV24-1 and TRBJ2-7; the match to TRBD1 covers 10 bases. Germline V gene data show CDR1 as KGHDR and CDR2 as SFDVKD. The CDR3 is 15 amino acids. J was trimmed by 5 bases and V by 4 bases; bases with no gene match: 7. CDR3 nucleotides: TGTGCCACCAGTGACACCGGGACAGGGGTCCACGAGCAGTACTTC. As protein: CATSDTGTGVHEQYF.